The entry that follows covers one T cell receptor (beta chain) sequence. Germline lookup yields CDR1 SGHRS and CDR2 YFSETQ. V shed 2 bases and J 5 bases; nucleotides not matched to a gene: 5. This CDR3 region has 14 residues. Expressed TCRB transcripts were sequenced because the isolated RNA had all been reverse transcribed beforehand. Only in-frame clones appear in the TCRdb table, and some are missing; sequencing was by immunoSEQ multiplex PCR. The repertoire includes some 360,000 clones, around 19% of them detected once, and approximately 0.043% sits in the top ten. This specimen comes from a study of beta chain features in type 1 diabetes. Study context: There was similarity between patients and healthy donors in age, gender and cell yields.

This TCR came from a woman aged 18-35 years in good health. The chain combines TRBV5-1 with TRBJ2-5; TRBD1 matches 8 bases. Sequences were obtained from naive CD4+ T cells from blood. CDR3 coding DNA: TGCGCCAGCAGCTTTGGGACAGGAGGGGAGACCCAGTACTTC. This encodes CASSFGTGGETQYF.